The source of this TCR beta chain is a study of T cells after posttransplantation cyclophosphamide. This table comes from immunoSEQ multiplex PCR, and its TCRdb copy is limited to in-frame clones, with some not included. In the table there are roughly 10,000 clones, approximately 88% of which are singletons. Sampled 1 year posttransplant, controls received myeloablative marrow transplants, methotrexate and a calcineurin inhibitor. Trimming left V 4 bases short and J 7 bases short, with 13 bases between. This CDR3 is built from 13 residues. Per the germline V gene, CDR1 is SGHAT and CDR2 is FQNNGV. Points from the study as a whole: Later blood repertoires were often dominated by clones from the donor CD8+ memory compartment. After PTCy, TRB diversity resembled that of CNI/methotrexate controls. TRB overlap between skin or GI tissue T cells and blood was limited.

As for this clone: Its antigen is not known.

Material: PBMCs, obtained about 430 days after allogeneic stem cell transplant with calcineurin inhibitor and methotrexate. This TCR came from a male patient aged 45-60 years who received an allogeneic stem cell transplant from an unrelated donor, was CMV-positive, and had chronic GVHD only. Some T cells may arise from the graft donor. This chain connects TRBV11-2 to TRBJ2-5, with unresolved D. CDR3 sequence reads: CASSSPLLSTQYF. The CDR3, as DNA: TGTGCCAGCAGCTCCCCCTTACTATCGACCCAGTACTTC.